This T cell receptor (beta chain) originates from a study of fetal regulatory T cell absence and autoimmunity. For the study at large: Without clinical diabetes, IPEX patients showed exocrine pancreas autoimmunity.

The assay was run at survey level. Here immunoSEQ multiplex PCR was the method, and the copy in TCRdb shows in-frame clones only, minus some. This table holds some 44,000 clones, approximately 83% found once. Regarding the study as a whole: Some top pancreas TCR clones were over 95-fold enriched versus cord blood.

The germline CDR1 and CDR2 sequences are SNHLY and FYNNEI. V shed 2 bases and J 4 bases; nucleotides not matched to a gene: 4. The CDR3 is made up of 15 amino acids. On this clone itself: Antigen unknown.

This receptor was identified in a newborn boy with IPEX syndrome. V gene TRBV2 combines with J gene TRBJ2-3; TRBD2 matches at 9 bases. Sequenced sample: cord blood. In DNA, the CDR3 is TGTGCCAGCAGTGAATTAGCGGGAGCCCCAGATACGCAGTATTTT. Encoded protein: CASSELAGAPDTQYF. The whole variable domain, filled in from reference TRBV2 and TRBJ2-3, reads EPEVTQTPSHQVTQMGQEVILRCVPISNHLYFYWYRQILGQKVEFLVSFYNNEISEKSEIFDDQFSVERPDGSNFTLKIRSTKLEDSAMYFCASSELAGAPDTQYFGPGTRLTVL.